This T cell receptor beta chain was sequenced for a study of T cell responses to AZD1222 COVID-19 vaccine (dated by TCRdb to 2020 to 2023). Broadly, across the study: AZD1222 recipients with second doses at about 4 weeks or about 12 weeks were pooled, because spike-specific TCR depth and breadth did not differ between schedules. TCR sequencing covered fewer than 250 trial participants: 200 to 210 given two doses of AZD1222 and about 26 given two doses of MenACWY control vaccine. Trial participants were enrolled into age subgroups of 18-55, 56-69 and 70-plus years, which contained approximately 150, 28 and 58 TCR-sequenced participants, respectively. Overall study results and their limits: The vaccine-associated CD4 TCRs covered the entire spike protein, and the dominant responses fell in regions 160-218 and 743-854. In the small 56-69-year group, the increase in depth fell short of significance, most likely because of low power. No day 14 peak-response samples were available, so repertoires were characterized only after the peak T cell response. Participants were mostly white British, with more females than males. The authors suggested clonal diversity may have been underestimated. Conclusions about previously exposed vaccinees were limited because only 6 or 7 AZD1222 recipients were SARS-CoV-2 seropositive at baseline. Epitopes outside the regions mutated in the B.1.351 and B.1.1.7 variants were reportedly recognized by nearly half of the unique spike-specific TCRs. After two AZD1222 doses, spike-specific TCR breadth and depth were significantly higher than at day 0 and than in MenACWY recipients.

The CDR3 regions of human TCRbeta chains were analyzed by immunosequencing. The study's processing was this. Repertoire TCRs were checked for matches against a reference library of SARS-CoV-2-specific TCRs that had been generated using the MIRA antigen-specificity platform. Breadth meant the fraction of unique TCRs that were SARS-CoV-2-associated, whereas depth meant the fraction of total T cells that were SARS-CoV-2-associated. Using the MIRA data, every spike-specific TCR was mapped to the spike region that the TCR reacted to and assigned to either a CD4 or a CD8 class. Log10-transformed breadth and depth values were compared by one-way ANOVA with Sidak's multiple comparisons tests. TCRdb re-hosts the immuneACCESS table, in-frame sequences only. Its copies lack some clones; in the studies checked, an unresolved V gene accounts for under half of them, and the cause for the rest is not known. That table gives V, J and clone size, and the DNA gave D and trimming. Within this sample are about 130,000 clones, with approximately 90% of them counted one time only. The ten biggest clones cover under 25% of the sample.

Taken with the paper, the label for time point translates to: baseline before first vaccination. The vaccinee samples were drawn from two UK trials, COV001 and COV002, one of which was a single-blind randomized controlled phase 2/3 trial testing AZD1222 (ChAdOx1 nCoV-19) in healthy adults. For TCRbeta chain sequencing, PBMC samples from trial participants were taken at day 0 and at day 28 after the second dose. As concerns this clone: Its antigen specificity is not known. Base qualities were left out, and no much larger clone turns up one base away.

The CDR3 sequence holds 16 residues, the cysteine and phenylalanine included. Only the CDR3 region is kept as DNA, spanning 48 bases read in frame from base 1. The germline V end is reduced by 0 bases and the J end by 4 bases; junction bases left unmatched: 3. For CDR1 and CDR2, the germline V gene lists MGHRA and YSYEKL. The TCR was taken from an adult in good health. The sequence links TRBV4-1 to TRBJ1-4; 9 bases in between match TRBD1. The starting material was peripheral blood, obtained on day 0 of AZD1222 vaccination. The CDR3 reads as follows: CASSQDATGGNEKLFF. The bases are TGCGCCAGCAGCCAAGATGCGACAGGGGGTAATGAAAAACTGTTTTTT.